This T cell receptor (beta chain) was found in a study of T cell responses to AZD1222 COVID-19 vaccine. Only a few counts were recorded for this clone. Antigen unknown. Findings and caveats of the study: Donors, mostly white British, included more females; clonal diversity was possibly underestimated. Seropositivity was recorded at baseline in only a handful of AZD1222 recipients. Spike-specific TCR depth and breadth grew after two AZD1222 doses.

Sequenced by immunoSEQ multiplex PCR; TCRdb stores in-frame clones only, minus some. This sample has some 150,000 clones, with over 75% found just once. The CDR3 covers 13 residues. V was clipped by 4 bases and J by 6 bases; unmatched bases: 6. Germline assignment: CDR1 SGHDT and CDR2 YYEEEE. The chain joins TRBV5-6 to TRBJ1-2; 7 bases line up with TRBD1. The receptor was isolated from an adult who received the MenACWY meningococcal vaccine as a control. The input for sequencing was peripheral blood, taken 28 days after the second dose of the MenACWY control vaccine. The CDR3 bases are TGTGCCAGCAGCCTCCCTCAGGGGGATGGCTACACCTTC. This sequence encodes CASSLPQGDGYTF.